The clone carrying this TCR beta chain was detected only a few times. Its target is unknown. The TCR alpha and TCR beta cDNA libraries, bearing sample barcodes and UMIs, were generated by 5'RACE using constant-segment primers. MiXCR was run by TCRdb on the 5' RACE reads, yielding one entry per CDR3 protein. The sample holds approximately 400,000 distinct CDR3 sequences; roughly a quarter are singletons and the top ten take about 8.7%. The data were obtained in a study of T-cell memory formation after mild COVID-19. Overall study findings and caveats: The study detected some responding clones in pre-infection memory, suggesting cross-reactive memory joined. Clones which contracted sat mainly in CM and EM if CD4+, and in EMRA if CD8+.

This receptor was identified in an adult woman who had mild COVID-19 (a few samples of this study predate the infection). Cell type and time point are not known. The material sequenced was PBMCs or a T cell subset sorted from them (not recorded which).

The CDR3 DNA follows: TGCGCCAGCAGCTTTGCCGGGACAGGGAGCACAGATACGCAGTATTTT. This gives the protein CASSFAGTGSTDTQYF. The chain employs TRBV5-1 and TRBJ2-3; TRBD1 matches 9 bases. Germline values: CDR1 SGHRS, CDR2 YFSETQ. J gave up 0 bases and V 2 bases, and 4 bases lay outside the gene matches. The CDR3 length is 16 residues.